This is a list of T cell receptor beta chains from one sample in a study of T cell responses to AZD1222 COVID-19 vaccine. Profiling relied on immunoSEQ multiplex PCR, and the TCRdb table lists in-frame clones only, not all of them. The repertoire holds 100,000 to 150,000 clones, with more than 85% as singletons. The source was peripheral blood, collected 28 days after the second AZD1222 dose. These receptor sequences come from an adult who received the AZD1222 COVID-19 vaccine. CDR3s include the opening cysteine and the closing phenylalanine or tryptophan. The D gene is left open where the match is weak. Only part of the rows carry a size: once, few, many, or a class if the clone is expanded.

TRBJ1-3 . TRBV11-2 . TGTGCCAGCAGCCGGGACTCGGGTGGAAACACCATATATTTT CASSRDSGGNTIYF
TRBJ2-2 . TRBV7-8 . TGTGCCAGCAGCCGCGACAGTCCCCTCAACACCGGGGAGCTGTTTTTT CASSRDSPLNTGELFF
TRBJ2-1 TRBD2 TRBV3-1/TRBV3-2 . TGTGCCAGCAGCAACAGCCCGATGTCTAGCGGGAGGTTGCCCTACAATGAGCAGTTCTTC CASSNSPMSSGRLPYNEQFF
TRBJ1-1 . TRBV10-3 . TGTGCCATCACCCCGGGACGGGGCGGGAGGGCTGAAGCTTTCTTT CAITPGRGGRAEAFF
TRBJ2-3 . TRBV6-6 . TGTGCCAGCAGCGTAGATTCAGATACGCAGTATTTT CASSVDSDTQYF
TRBJ2-7 . TRBV7-9 . TGTGCCAGCAGCTTAGAAGGGGGGACATACCACGAGCAGTACTTC CASSLEGGTYHEQYF
TRBJ1-6 . TRBV5-4 . TGTGCCAGCAGCTTGGGGGTTCCCCCAAATTCACCCCTCCACTTT CASSLGVPPNSPLHF
TRBJ2-5 TRBD1 TRBV5-1 . TGCGCCAGCAGCCTAACAGGGGGCGGGGAGACCCAGTACTTC CASSLTGGGETQYF
TRBJ1-5 . TRBV4-3 . TGCGCCAGCAGCCAAGATCTGTCGGTTGCCCTCAGTTGGAGCAATCAGCCCCAGCATTTT CASSQDLSVALSWSNQPQHF
TRBJ2-5 . TRBV7-2 . TGTGCCAGCAGCTTAGTCAGCCAGCGCGGAGAGACCCAGTACTTC CASSLVSQRGETQYF
TRBJ1-5 . TRBV4-1 . TGCGCCAGCAGCCAAGATCTTGCGCAGCCCCAGCATTTT CASSQDLAQPQHF
TRBJ2-2 . TRBV3-1/TRBV3-2 . TGTGCCAGCAGCCCGAAGCGGGTTGGCGGGAACACCGGGGAGCTGTTTTTT CASSPKRVGGNTGELFF
TRBJ1-2 . TRBV21-1 . TGTGCCAGCAGCATAGATCTCTGGGAGGGAAATGGCTACACCTTC CASSIDLWEGNGYTF
TRBJ2-5 . TRBV7-6 once TGTGCCAGCAGCTCCGTGGGGGTGGAGACCCAGTACTTC CASSSVGVETQYF
TRBJ1-6 TRBD1 TRBV19 . TGTGCCTCTACCCCGACAGGGGGCTGGAATAATTCACCCCTCCACTTT CASTPTGGWNNSPLHF
TRBJ1-5 . TRBV6-5 . TGTGCCAGCAGGATACACTCGGGCAATCAGCCCCAGCATTTT CASRIHSGNQPQHF
TRBJ2-7 . TRBV4-1 . TGCGCCAGCAGCCCCTGGACAGCCAGCTACGAGCAGTACTTC CASSPWTASYEQYF
TRBJ1-4 . TRBV7-8 . TGTGCCAGCAGCTTGACAGGCTGGAATGAAAAACTGTTTTTT CASSLTGWNEKLFF
TRBJ1-2 TRBD1 TRBV5-1 . TGCGCCAGCAGCTTGCGACAGGGCTGGGACTATGGCTACACCTTC CASSLRQGWDYGYTF
TRBJ2-3 TRBD2 TRBV6-5 . TGTGCCAGCAGTTATCGGGGACTAGCGGGGGCGGATACGCAGTATTTT CASSYRGLAGADTQYF
TRBJ2-2 . TRBV19 . TGTGCCAGTAGTATAGAACCGGGCCCCTTTTGGAACACCGGGGAGCTGTTTTTT CASSIEPGPFWNTGELFF
TRBJ1-1 . TRBV19 . TGTGCCAGTAGTTCAAGGAACACTGAAGCTTTCTTT CASSSRNTEAFF
TRBJ2-1 TRBD1 TRBV4-2 . TGTGCCAGCAGCCAAAGGATGACAGGGTTGGATGAGCAGTTCTTC CASSQRMTGLDEQFF
TRBJ1-2 . TRBV5-6 . TGTGCCAGCGGCCGAGACAGCTATGGCTACACCTTC CASGRDSYGYTF
TRBJ1-5 . TRBV4-1 . TGCGCCAGCAGCCAAGATTGGGGCAGGGATGATCAGCCCCAGCATTTT CASSQDWGRDDQPQHF
TRBJ2-3 TRBD2 TRBV10-3 . TGTGCCATCAGGGGTAGCGGGGGTTCGTCTAGCACAGATACGCAGTATTTT CAIRGSGGSSSTDTQYF
TRBJ1-6 . TRBV28 . TGTGCCAGCAGTATCACAGGAGGTAATTCACCCCTCCACTTT CASSITGGNSPLHF
TRBJ1-5 . TRBV2 . TGTGCCAGCAGATCGGGGGGTAGCAATCAGCCCCAGCATTTT CASRSGGSNQPQHF
TRBJ1-4 TRBD1 TRBV6-5 . TGTGCCAGCAGGGCACCGGGACAGCCCAATGAAAAACTGTTTTTT CASRAPGQPNEKLFF
TRBJ2-1 . TRBV24-1 . TGTGCCACCAGTGACCCGAGGAGGGTGGATGAGCAGTTCTTC CATSDPRRVDEQFF
TRBJ1-3 . TRBV7-9 . TGTGCCAGCAGCTTAGAAACAGGATGGGGTGAAAACACCATATATTTT CASSLETGWGENTIYF
TRBJ1-1 . TRBV3-1/TRBV3-2 . TGTGCCAGCAGCCACCAGACAGCGAACACTGAAGCTTTCTTT CASSHQTANTEAFF
TRBJ2-2 . TRBV24-1 once TGTGCCACCGGAGGAGGGGGGACCGGGGAGCTGTTTTTT CATGGGGTGELFF
TRBJ1-1 TRBD1 TRBV18 . TGTGCCAGCTCACTAGGGGGCGCTTTGAACACTGAAGCTTTCTTT CASSLGGALNTEAFF
TRBJ2-5 . TRBV9 once TGTGCCAGCAGCGTAACCCCGAATCCCCAAGAGACCCAGTACTTC CASSVTPNPQETQYF
TRBJ1-1 . TRBV7-2 . TGTGCCAGCAGCTTAGCGCGGAGTGCAAACACTGAAGCTTTCTTT CASSLARSANTEAFF
TRBJ1-3 . TRBV9 once TGTGCCAGCAGCGGACTCGGGACCTCTGGAAACACCATATATTTT CASSGLGTSGNTIYF
TRBJ2-1 . TRBV7-6 . TGTGCCAGCAGCTTAGCACCCCGGGATGAGCAGTTCTTC CASSLAPRDEQFF
TRBJ1-6 TRBD1 TRBV5-6 . TGTGCCAGCAGCCGAGCTTCAGGGGGCGCATCCTATAATTCACCCCTCCACTTT CASSRASGGASYNSPLHF
TRBJ1-1 TRBD1 TRBV19 . TGTGCCAGTACCAGAGGACAGGGAAACACTGAAGCTTTCTTT CASTRGQGNTEAFF
TRBJ2-3 . TRBV9 once TGTGCCAGCAGCGTAAGCACAGATACGCAGTATTTT CASSVSTDTQYF
TRBJ2-1 . TRBV6-4 . TGTGCCAGCAGTGAGACAGAGAGCTCCTACAATGAGCAGTTCTTC CASSETESSYNEQFF
TRBJ1-5 . TRBV7-9 . TGTGCCAGCAGCCCACAGGGTGATCAGCCCCAGCATTTT CASSPQGDQPQHF
TRBJ2-3 . TRBV24-1 . TGTGCCACCAGTGATTGGGCAGCCTACGGAACAACCAAGTATACAGATACGCAGTATTTT CATSDWAAYGTTKYTDTQYF
TRBJ1-6 TRBD1 TRBV5-1 . TGCGCCAGCAGCTCGGGACAGCCTTATAATTCACCCCTCCACTTT CASSSGQPYNSPLHF
TRBJ2-5 TRBD2 TRBV7-8 . TGTGCCAGCAGCCCTCGTGGAGCGGGGGACCAAGAGACCCAGTACTTC CASSPRGAGDQETQYF
TRBJ1-2 . TRBV18 . TGTGCCAGCTCACCACCCAGGTCCAGGGTTTTGGGCTACACCTTC CASSPPRSRVLGYTF
TRBJ1-1 . TRBV7-2 once TGTGCCAGCAGCTTAGCTACTCTGACTGAAGCTTTCTTT CASSLATLTEAFF
TRBJ1-3 TRBD1 TRBV13 . TGTGCCAGCAGCTTAGCGGGACAGTCTGGAAACACCATATATTTT CASSLAGQSGNTIYF
TRBJ2-1 TRBD2 TRBV15 . TGTGCCACCAGCAGACCTCCTAGCGGGAGGGCCCATAATGAGCAGTTCTTC CATSRPPSGRAHNEQFF
TRBJ1-1 TRBD1 TRBV19 . TGTGCCAGTAGTCCTTGGACAGGGGGGACTGAAGCTTTCTTT CASSPWTGGTEAFF
TRBJ2-7 . TRBV7-9 . TGTGCCAGCAGCCAGCGCAGGGTCTACGAGCAGTACTTC CASSQRRVYEQYF